This T cell receptor beta chain is drawn from a study of cytomegalovirus exposure and HLA in healthy donors. General study results and limits: The study flagged 150 to 200 TCR beta chains as cytomegalovirus-associated.

V lost 5 bases to trimming and J lost 4 bases, with 8 bases between them. Germline-derived CDR1 and CDR2 are SEHNR and FQNEAQ (reference sequence). There are 13 residues in the CDR3. The count of this clone is one. The antigen is unknown. The PCR contained 60 Vbeta and 13 Jbeta primers. Profiled with immunoSEQ multiplex PCR; TCRdb holds only in-frame clones, not every one. This sample has about 88,000 clones; 70% to 90% occur once, and the top ten carry approximately 2.2%. The chain is built from TRBV7-9 and TRBJ1-4; TRBD1 is a possible D gene (5 bases). The receptor was isolated from a young man in good health and CMV-seronegative. Sequencing was done on a sample of PBMCs. CDR3 DNA sequence: TGTGCCAGCAGCCAGGGACTTAATGAAAAACTGTTTTTT. Its translation: CASSQGLNEKLFF.